The sequence of this T cell receptor (beta chain) was determined in a study of blood T cell repertoires in COVID-19. Study context: Spain, Italy and the United States supplied samples that represented acute and convalescent COVID-19.

In the original workflow: Amplification of reference gene primers was used by the study to estimate nucleated cell counts. Data came from immunoSEQ multiplex PCR; TCRdb stores just in-frame clones and leaves some out. V and J calls and clone size are given by that table; D and trimming were obtained from the DNA. The sample holds about 110,000 clones, 88% seen once. Trimming cost V 1 base and J 3 bases; bases outside gene matches: 5. CDR3 size: 16 residues. Germline V gives CDR1 SGHKS, CDR2 YYEKEE (reference sequence). This clone is a singleton in its sample. The sample taken for sequencing was peripheral blood. This sequence joins TRBV5-5 and TRBJ1-5; 9 bases agree with TRBD1. The sequence was obtained from a human donor in a cohort sampled during active COVID-19. The CDR3: CASSLYGTGNNQPQHF. In DNA, the CDR3 is TGTGCCAGCAGCTTGTACGGGACAGGGAACAATCAGCCCCAGCATTTT.